The 2 T cell receptor beta chains presented below share a single source sample, sequenced in a study of blood T cell repertoires in COVID-19. Measured with immunoSEQ multiplex PCR; TCRdb has only the in-frame clones, and not every one. This sample has some 230,000 clones, with around 82% found just once. The sequenced sample consisted of peripheral blood. These receptors came from a woman in her twenties or thirties who had recovered from COVID-19.

The gene calls are TRBV7-9 and TRBJ1-1; maybe TRBD1 (5 bases). The germline gives CDR1 SEHNR, CDR2 FQNEAQ (reference sequence). Trimming took 5 bases from V and 1 from J, leaving 11 bases between them. The CDR3 extends over 14 amino acids. CDR3 sequence: CASSHSTANTEAFF. The CDR3, as DNA: TGTGCCAGCAGCCACTCGACAGCGAACACTGAAGCTTTCTTT.

Only one count was recorded for this clone. This chain links TRBV5-1 with TRBJ1-5, with 9 bases lining up with TRBD1. Germline trimming cut 4 bases from V and 7 bases from J; bases unmatched to any gene: 9. Germline values: CDR1 SGHRS, CDR2 YFSETQ. The CDR3 has 15 residues. The CDR3 region has the DNA TGCGCCAGCAGCCCCGGGACAGGGATAGGGCAGCCCCAGCATTTT. Protein sequence: CASSPGTGIGQPQHF.